The 21 T cell receptor beta chains presented below share a single source sample, sequenced in a study of blood T cell repertoires in COVID-19. The repertoire was sequenced with immunoSEQ multiplex PCR; TCRdb's copy has only in-frame clones and lacks some. This sample has 200,000 to 250,000 clones, with approximately 80% found just once. Specimen: PBMCs or T cells enriched from blood (not recorded which). The receptors come from a woman aged 55-69 years who had recovered from COVID-19.

The chain has TRBV6-1 and TRBJ2-1; 10 bases map to TRBD1. The germline CDR1 and CDR2 sequences are MNHNS and SASEGT. Germline trimming cut 1 base from V and 5 bases from J; bases unmatched to any gene: 8. This CDR3 is 17 amino acids long. The CDR3 loop is CASSEGRGDRGNNEQFF. CDR3 bases: TGTGCCAGCAGTGAAGGAAGGGGGGACAGGGGAAACAATGAGCAGTTCTTC.

The chain carries TRBV5-1 and TRBJ2-5; 9 nucleotides match TRBD2. Trimming at V came to 1 base and at J to 5 bases, leaving 6 bases not matched to a gene. Germline loops: CDR1 SGHRS, CDR2 YFSETQ. The CDR3 is made up of 15 amino acids. The CDR3 protein is CASSLMTSGGETQYF. CDR3 nucleotide sequence: TGCGCCAGCAGCTTGATGACTAGCGGCGGGGAGACCCAGTACTTC.

This clone appeared a single time. This sequence joins TRBV4-3 and TRBJ1-2, with 7 positions matching TRBD1. The V segment lost 0 bases and the J segment 7 bases; nucleotides outside the gene matches: 11. Per germline, CDR1 LGHNA and CDR2 YSLEER. This CDR3 spans 16 amino acids. DNA for the CDR3: TGCGCCAGCAGCCAAGATCTTAAAGACAGGGTTCTTGGCTACACCTTC. Translating gives CASSQDLKDRVLGYTF.

This chain links TRBV7-6 with TRBJ1-4; no clear D. The CDR3 has 18 residues. The V gene's germline CDR1 is SGHVS and CDR2 FNYEAQ. V was trimmed by 1 base and J by 3 bases, leaving 18 bases between them. CDR3: CASSLVTQAWSANEKLFF. The CDR3 DNA sequence: TGTGCCAGCAGCTTAGTCACCCAGGCCTGGTCGGCTAATGAAAAACTGTTTTTT.

This clone was counted between two and nine times. The chain recombines TRBV5-4 with TRBJ2-3; 12 bases map to TRBD2. CDR1 is SGHNT and CDR2 is YYREEE in the germline V gene (reference sequence). The CDR3 extends over 14 amino acids. V trimming: 9 bases; J trimming: 8 bases; junction bases outside the gene matches: 10. This CDR3 is CAIPSGRVRGTQYF. The CDR3 DNA is TGTGCCATCCCTAGCGGGAGGGTACGAGGTACGCAGTATTTT.

The genes are TRBV12-5 and TRBJ2-7; 7 nucleotides match TRBD1. Looked up from germline, CDR1 is LGHNT and CDR2 is FRNRAP. The CDR3 is 15 residues long. Trimming at V came to 7 bases and at J to 2 bases, leaving 11 bases not matched to a gene. The CDR3 nucleotides read TGTGCTAGTGCCCCTAGACAGGGAGTAGCCTACGAGCAGTACTTC. Protein sequence: CASAPRQGVAYEQYF.

The chain employs TRBV2 and TRBJ1-5; D might be TRBD1 (5 bases). In germline, CDR1 is SNHLY, CDR2 FYNNEI. The V and J ends lost 5 bases and 0 bases respectively, with 23 bases between them. The CDR3 runs to 19 residues. The CDR3 loop is CASSQKQAPFFYSNQPQHF. CDR3 sequence (DNA): TGTGCCAGCAGTCAAAAACAGGCCCCTTTTTTCTATAGCAATCAGCCCCAGCATTTT.

V is TRBV7-3 and J is TRBJ2-1, with TRBD1 matching 9 bases. The CDR3 length is 16 residues. Germline-derived CDR1 and CDR2 are SGHTA and FQGTGA. V was clipped by 4 bases and J by 7 bases; unmatched bases: 11. DNA for the CDR3: TGTGCCAGCAGCTCTCTCGGGACAGGGTATAGTAATGAGCAGTTCTTC. Translated: CASSSLGTGYSNEQFF.

This chain links TRBV6-1 with TRBJ1-2; D uncertain. The CDR3 sequence is 13 residues long. Per the germline V gene, CDR1 is MNHNS and CDR2 is SASEGT. Trimming removed 1 base from V and 8 bases from J, with 11 bases in between. This CDR3 is CASSEVHDQGYTF. CDR3 coding DNA: TGTGCCAGCAGTGAAGTACATGATCAAGGCTACACCTTC.

This chain uses TRBV12-5 with TRBJ1-1; D not certain. V was trimmed by 2 bases and J by 0 bases, leaving 7 bases between them. The germline CDR1 and CDR2 sequences are LGHNT and FRNRAP. This CDR3 has 14 residues. CDR3: CASGLPQVNTEAFF. DNA of the CDR3: TGTGCTAGTGGTTTGCCACAAGTGAACACTGAAGCTTTCTTT.

This chain links TRBV6-5 with TRBJ1-3; D is possibly TRBD1 (6 bases). The germline V gene encodes CDR1 MNHEY and CDR2 SVGAGI. V lost 7 bases and J 0 bases, leaving 13 bases between the germline ends. This CDR3 contains 15 residues. This chain's CDR3 is CASTPGQSSGNTIYF. The CDR3 coding sequence is TGTGCCAGCACCCCCGGACAGTCCTCTGGAAACACCATATATTTT.

This chain joins TRBV18 and TRBJ2-5; 8 bases match TRBD1. This CDR3 contains 17 residues. The junction had 13 bases not matched to a gene; V was cut back by 3 bases and J by 4 bases. Germline CDR1 reads KGHSH; CDR2 reads LQKENI. As DNA, the CDR3 is TGTGCCAGCTCACCTACACCTCCTGACAGGGGAAGAGAGACCCAGTACTTC. It translates to CASSPTPPDRGRETQYF.

The chain's CDR3 is CASSLGPSGATSETQYF. DNA for the CDR3: TGTGCCAGCAGCTTGGGGCCTAGCGGGGCCACGTCGGAGACCCAGTACTTC. The chain links TRBV5-6 to TRBJ2-5; 9 bases match TRBD2. Germline CDR1 is SGHDT and CDR2 is YYEEEE. The CDR3 is made up of 17 amino acids. The V and J ends lost 0 bases and 5 bases, in that order; junction bases with no gene match: 11.

The rearrangement joins TRBV5-4 to TRBJ2-3; TRBD2 matches at 10 bases. Trimming cost V 8 bases and J 0 bases; bases outside gene matches: 15. The length of the CDR3 is 18 residues. Looked up from germline, CDR1 is SGHNT and CDR2 is YYREEE (reference sequence). The CDR3 nucleotides read TGTGCCAGTAGGGCTAGCGGGAGCGTCGATGCTAGCACAGATACGCAGTATTTT. It is translated as CASRASGSVDASTDTQYF.

This sequence joins TRBV27 and TRBJ2-2; 8 bases map to TRBD1. The V segment lost 5 bases and the J segment 5 bases; nucleotides outside the gene matches: 13. Germline V gene data show CDR1 as MNHEY and CDR2 as SMNVEV (reference sequence). The CDR3 is 17 residues long. The CDR3 bases are TGTGCCAGCAGTATGGGACAGGAAGCGCCGAGGACCGGGGAGCTGTTTTTT. It translates to CASSMGQEAPRTGELFF.

This chain joins TRBV14 and TRBJ1-3; D is unresolved. The germline CDR1 and CDR2 sequences are SGHDN and FVKESK. Trimming took off 4 bases at V and 0 bases at J, with 7 bases between the two ends. This CDR3 contains 14 residues. CDR3 loop: CASSLVYSGNTIYF. The CDR3 bases are TGTGCCAGCAGCCTTGTTTACTCTGGAAACACCATATATTTT. Combining the CDR3 with reference TRBV14 and TRBJ1-3 gives the whole variable domain EAGVTQFPSHSVIEKGQTVTLRCDPISGHDNLYWYRRVMGKEIKFLLHFVKESKQDESGMPNNRFLAERTGGTYSTLKVQPAELEDSGVYFCASSLVYSGNTIYFGEGSWLTVV.

The CDR3 DNA is TGTGCCAGCAGCCTCCGGGGTTTTAGTATAGACGGCTACACCTTC. Its translation is CASSLRGFSIDGYTF. This chain uses TRBV7-8 with TRBJ1-2; D unresolved. Germline assignment: CDR1 SGHVS and CDR2 FQNEAQ. V was cut by 5 bases and J by 8 bases, with 21 bases left in between. This CDR3 contains 15 residues.

This rearrangement joins TRBV11-2 to TRBJ2-4, with a tentative D call TRBD2 (5 bases). This CDR3 contains 16 residues. From germline, CDR1 is SGHAT and CDR2 FQNNGV. The V end lost 5 bases, the J end lost 0 bases, and 14 bases lay between the germline ends. The CDR3 protein is CASSMSYGLAKNIQYF. Here the CDR3 DNA reads TGTGCCAGCAGCATGTCGTACGGACTAGCCAAAAACATTCAGTACTTC.

V usage is TRBV21-1 and J usage is TRBJ2-7; the D call in the table, TRBD1, was not verified against the DNA. TRBV21-1 is a pseudogene. This CDR3 spans 16 amino acids. The CDR3 spells CASSKEAQGWAYEQYF. The CDR3 region has the DNA TGTGCCAGCAGCAAAGAAGCTCAGGGATGGGCCTACGAGCAGTACTTC.

The V gene is TRBV6-2 or TRBV6-3, the J gene TRBJ2-3; TRBD2 agrees at 14 bases. Germline lookup yields CDR1 MNHEY and CDR2 SVGEGT. This CDR3 comprises 17 residues. With V trimmed by 6 bases and J by 3 bases, 8 bases remained unmatched. The CDR3 bases are TGTGCCAGCAGCCTCCGACTAGCGGGGGGGCAGACAGATACGCAGTATTTT. Encoded protein: CASSLRLAGGQTDTQYF.

The rearrangement links TRBV5-4 to TRBJ2-1, with 7 bases aligning to TRBD2. V trimming: 4 bases; J trimming: 6 bases; junction bases outside the gene matches: 13. Per germline, CDR1 SGHNT and CDR2 YYREEE (reference sequence). The CDR3 spans 16 residues. Here the CDR3 reads CASSQPTSAGSNEQFF. Written as DNA, the CDR3 is TGTGCCAGCAGCCAACCTACTAGCGCGGGATCCAATGAGCAGTTCTTC.